Below are 2 T cell receptor beta chains sequenced from a single sample in a study of T cells in Graves' hyperthyroidism and ophthalmopathy. From RNA transcripts, TCR beta CDR3 regions were amplified. TCR CDR3 underwent first-round RT-PCR with the HTBI primer set. TCRdb independently ran MiXCR on the multiplex PCR reads; one entry per CDR3 protein. The data show around 450,000 distinct CDR3 sequences, about a sixth seen once. The sample taken for sequencing was blood. These receptors were taken from a woman aged 18-29 years with Graves' hyperthyroidism.

This clonotype was seen a handful of times. In nucleotides, the CDR3 is TGTGCCAGCAGCTTCGGGCCCAGGGGGCCCCAGAGTAACGGGGAGCTGTTTTTT. It encodes CASSFGPRGPQSNGELFF. This chain joins TRBV5-5 and TRBJ2-2; 8 nucleotides line up with TRBD1. J lost 7 bases, V lost 2 bases, and 16 bases had no gene match. The germline V gene has CDR1 SGHKS and CDR2 YYEKEE (reference sequence). CDR3 length equals 18 residues.

As for this clonotype: A clone one base away is much larger, so this may be a read error. The CDR3 loop is CSAWGPENTGELSF. The CDR3 DNA reads as TGCAGTGCTTGGGGACCAGAGAACACCGGGGAGCTGTCTTTT. J is TRBJ2-2 and V is TRBV20-1; perhaps D is TRBD1 or TRBD2 (5 bases each). The CDR3 is 14 amino acids. In germline, CDR1 is DFQATT, CDR2 SNEGSKA (reference sequence).